The clone carrying this TCR beta chain was counted a few times. Its specificity is unknown. Other nucleotide sequences in the sample specify the same CDR3. The ViraFEST assay expanded antigen-specific CD4+ T cells with viral peptide pools before sequencing. CD4+ T cell isolation took place after approximately 11 days of culture. Participants were given two doses of BNT162b2 or mRNA-1273 vaccine. The study found no prior SARS-CoV-2 infection in the vaccine recipients, who tested negative for nucleocapsid antibodies. For each well, roughly 2 million PBMC were cultured with around 9.8 IU/ml IL-2 and 9.5 to 10 ug/ml peptides. This sample is part of a study of vaccination effects on CD4 cells after COVID-19. The overall study: Samples collected post-vaccine were obtained a median of 72 days after the second dose. Points from the study as a whole: Just 1 of 255 vaccine-induced clones in healthy recipients was cross-reactive.

The CDR3 is 11 residues long. V was cut by 3 bases and J by 7 bases, with 9 bases left in between. Looked up from germline, CDR1 is GTSNPN and CDR2 is SVGIG (reference sequence). Assay: immunoSEQ multiplex PCR; the TCRdb copy retains only in-frame clones and omits some. This table has about 80,000 clones, 60% to 80% appearing once. The sequencing here drew on CD4+ T cells from PBMCs cultured with HCoV-OC43 spike peptides, taken after COVID-19 vaccination. Subset here: HCoV-OC43 spike overlapping peptide pool stimulation. The chain links TRBV30 to TRBJ1-1; D call uncertain. This TCR was recovered from a human donor who received a COVID-19 vaccine. Written as DNA, the CDR3 is TGTGCCTGGAGGGGGAGGATTGAAGCTTTCTTT. It yields the protein CAWRGRIEAFF.